This TCR beta chain was profiled in a study of shared clonotypes between healthy human individuals. As regards this clone: The antigen is undetermined. The junction differs from germline at one of its ends, possibly a read error.

Methods used by the authors: There were no quality scores in the junction-only immunoSEQ sequences, so filtering differed. Libraries were prepared by immunoSEQ multiplex PCR; TCRdb keeps only in-frame clonotypes and omits some of them. That table gives V, J and clone size, and the DNA gave D and trimming. This table holds some 740,000 clones, 90% to 95% found once. CD45RO-negative cells were positively selected for CCR7, leaving out terminally differentiated effector memory CD45RA+ cells. CDR1 is MRHNA and CDR2 is SNTAGT in the germline V gene. This CDR3 contains 16 residues. Study results and limitations: A generally larger estimated richness was seen in naive subsets than in memory subsets.

The chain links TRBV6-4 to TRBJ2-1; D not resolved. Source material: naive CD8+ T cells sorted from blood. This clonotype was obtained from a man aged 25 to 45 in good health. CDR3 coding DNA: TGTGCCAGCAGTGACTCGACCAAAGACTCCAACAATGAGCAGTTCTTC. It is translated as CASSDSTKDSNNEQFF.